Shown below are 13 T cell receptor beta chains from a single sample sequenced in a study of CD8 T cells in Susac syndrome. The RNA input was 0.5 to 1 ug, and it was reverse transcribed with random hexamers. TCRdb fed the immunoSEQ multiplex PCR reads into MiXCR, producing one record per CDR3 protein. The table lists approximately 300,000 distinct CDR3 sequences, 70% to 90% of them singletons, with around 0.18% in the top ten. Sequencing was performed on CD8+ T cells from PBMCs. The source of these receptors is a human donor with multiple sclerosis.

CDR3 in DNA: TGTGCCTGCCCTGGGGAAAGGCCTTACAATGAGCAGTTCTTC. Amino acid sequence: CACPGERPYNEQFF. V usage is TRBV30 and J usage is TRBJ2-1; D gene unclear. The CDR3 spans 14 residues. CDR1 is GTSNPN, CDR2 SVGIG, per germline (reference sequence). V shed 6 bases and J shed 4 bases, with 16 bases lying between them.

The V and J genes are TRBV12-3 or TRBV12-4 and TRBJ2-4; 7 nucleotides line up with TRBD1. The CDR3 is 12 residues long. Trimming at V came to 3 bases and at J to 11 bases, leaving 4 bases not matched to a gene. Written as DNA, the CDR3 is TGTGCCAGCAGTTTGATGGGACAGTTTCAGTACTTC. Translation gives CASSLMGQFQYF.

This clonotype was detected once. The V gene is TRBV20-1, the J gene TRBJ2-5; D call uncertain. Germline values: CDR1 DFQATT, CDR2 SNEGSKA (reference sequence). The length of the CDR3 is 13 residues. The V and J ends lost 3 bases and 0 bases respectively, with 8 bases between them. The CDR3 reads CSASPLDQETQYF. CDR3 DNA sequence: TGCAGTGCTAGCCCATTAGACCAAGAGACCCAGTACTTC.

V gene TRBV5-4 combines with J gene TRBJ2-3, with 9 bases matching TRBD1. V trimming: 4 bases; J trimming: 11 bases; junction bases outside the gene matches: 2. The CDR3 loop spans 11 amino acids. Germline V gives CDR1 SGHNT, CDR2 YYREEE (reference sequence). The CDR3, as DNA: TGTGCCAGCAGCAGGGACAGGGAGCAGTATTTT. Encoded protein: CASSRDREQYF.

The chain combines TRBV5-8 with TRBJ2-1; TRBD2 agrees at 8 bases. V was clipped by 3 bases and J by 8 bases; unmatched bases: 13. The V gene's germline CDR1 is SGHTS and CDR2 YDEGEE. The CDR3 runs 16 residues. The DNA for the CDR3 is TGTGCCAGCAGCTCAGGGCCGGGACTAGAGGGTCATGAGCAGTTCTTC. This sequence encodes CASSSGPGLEGHEQFF.

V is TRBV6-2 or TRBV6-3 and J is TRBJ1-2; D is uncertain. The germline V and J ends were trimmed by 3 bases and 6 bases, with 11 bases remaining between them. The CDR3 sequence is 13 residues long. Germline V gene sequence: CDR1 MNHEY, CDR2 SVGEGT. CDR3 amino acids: CASSYSPGDGYTF. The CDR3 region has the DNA TGTGCCAGCAGTTATTCACCTGGTGATGGCTACACCTTC.

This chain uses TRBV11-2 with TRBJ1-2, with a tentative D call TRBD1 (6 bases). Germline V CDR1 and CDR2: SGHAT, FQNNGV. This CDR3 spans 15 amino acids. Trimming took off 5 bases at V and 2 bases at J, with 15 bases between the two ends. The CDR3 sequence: CASSPPTGRNYGYTF. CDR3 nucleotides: TGTGCCAGCAGCCCACCGACAGGCCGGAACTATGGCTACACCTTC.

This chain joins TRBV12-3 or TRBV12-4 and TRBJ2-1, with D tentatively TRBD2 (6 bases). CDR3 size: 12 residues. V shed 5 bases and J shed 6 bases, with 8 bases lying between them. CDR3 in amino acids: CASSPGSNEQFF. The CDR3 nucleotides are TGTGCCAGCAGTCCCGGGAGCAATGAGCAGTTCTTC.

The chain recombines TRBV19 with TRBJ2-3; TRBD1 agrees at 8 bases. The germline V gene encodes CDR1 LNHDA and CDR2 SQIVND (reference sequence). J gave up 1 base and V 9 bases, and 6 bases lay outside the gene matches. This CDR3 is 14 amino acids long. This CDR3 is CASTTGEGTDTQYF. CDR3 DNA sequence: TGTGCCAGCACGACAGGGGAGGGCACAGATACGCAGTATTTT. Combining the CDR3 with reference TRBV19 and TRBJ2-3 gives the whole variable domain DGGITQSPKYLFRKEGQNVTLSCEQNLNHDAMYWYRQDPGQGLRLIYYSQIVNDFQKGDIAEGYSVSREKKESFPLTVTSAQKNPTAFYLCASTTGEGTDTQYFGPGTRLTVL.

CDR3 region: CASSEGGRASYEQYF. CDR3 nucleotides: TGTGCCAGCAGCGAGGGCGGGAGGGCCTCCTACGAGCAGTACTTC. This chain uses TRBV9 with TRBJ2-7; 9 bases are shared with TRBD2. The CDR3 is made up of 15 amino acids. J lost 0 bases, V lost 3 bases, and 4 bases had no gene match. Germline CDR1 SGDLS, CDR2 YYNGEE.

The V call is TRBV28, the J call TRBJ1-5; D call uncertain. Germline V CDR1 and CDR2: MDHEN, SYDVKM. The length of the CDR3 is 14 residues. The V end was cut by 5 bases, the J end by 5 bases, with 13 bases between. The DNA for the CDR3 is TGTGCCAGCAGTCCCTTGGGTATGGATCAGCCCCAGCATTTT. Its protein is CASSPLGMDQPQHF.

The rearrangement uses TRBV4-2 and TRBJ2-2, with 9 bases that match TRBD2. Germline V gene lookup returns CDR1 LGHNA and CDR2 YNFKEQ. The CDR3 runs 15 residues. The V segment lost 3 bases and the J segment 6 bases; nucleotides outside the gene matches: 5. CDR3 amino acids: CASSQGVAGAGELFF. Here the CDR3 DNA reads TGTGCCAGCAGCCAGGGTGTAGCGGGAGCCGGGGAGCTGTTTTTT.

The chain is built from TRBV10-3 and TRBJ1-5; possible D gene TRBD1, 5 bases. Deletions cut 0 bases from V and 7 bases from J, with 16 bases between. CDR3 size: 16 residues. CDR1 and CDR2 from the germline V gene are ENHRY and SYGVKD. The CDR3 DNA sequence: TGTGCCATCAGTGAGTCACTAACCGGGGCGCGGCAGCCCCAGCATTTT. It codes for CAISESLTGARQPQHF.